The 30 T cell receptor beta chains in this list originate from one sample, sequenced in a study of T cell clones after liver transplantation. Libraries were prepared by immunoSEQ multiplex PCR; TCRdb keeps only in-frame clonotypes and omits some of them. The sample lists roughly 120,000 clones, 75% to 95% occurring once. The source was CD4+ T cells from blood, collected 12 months after liver transplant. The receptors derive from a human patient who received a liver transplant. Some T cells may possibly be graft donor cells.

The genes are TRBV5-1 and TRBJ1-1; D remains ambiguous. V lost 0 bases and J 2 bases, leaving 8 bases between the germline ends. The CDR3 extends over 14 amino acids. Germline CDR1 is SGHRS and CDR2 is YFSETQ. The DNA of the CDR3 is TGCGCCAGCAGCTTGGTGGGAATTAACACTGAAGCTTTCTTT. Translated: CASSLVGINTEAFF.

V is TRBV5-4 and J is TRBJ2-1; 10 bases are a match to TRBD2. This CDR3 has 13 residues. Germline CDR1 and CDR2: SGHNT and YYREEE (reference sequence). V was pared by 4 bases and J by 8 bases, with 3 bases of the junction left unmatched. The CDR3 sequence: CASSTSGIHEQFF. The CDR3 DNA sequence: TGTGCCAGCAGCACTAGCGGGATACATGAGCAGTTCTTC. Looking up the rest from reference TRBV5-4 and TRBJ2-1 gives the full variable domain: ETGVTQSPTHLIKTRGQQVTLRCSSQSGHNTVSWYQQALGQGPQFIFQYYREEENGRGNFPPRFSGLQFPNYSSELNVNALELDDSALYLCASSTSGIHEQFFGPGTRLTVL.

The J gene is TRBJ2-7, the V gene TRBV2, with D unclear. The V end was cut by 5 bases, the J end by 5 bases, with 13 bases between. The CDR3 consists of 13 residues. Germline V gene data show CDR1 as SNHLY and CDR2 as FYNNEI. Here the CDR3 reads CASSTTISHEQYF. In DNA form, the CDR3 reads TGTGCCAGCAGTACTACTATCAGCCACGAGCAGTACTTC.

V is TRBV6-5 and J is TRBJ2-3; no reliable D call. There are 13 residues in the CDR3. Germline V gene lookup returns CDR1 MNHEY and CDR2 SVGAGI. Trimming removed 5 bases at V and 6 bases at J, with 12 bases between. The CDR3 reads CASSGRPPDTQYF. The CDR3 coding sequence is TGTGCCAGCAGTGGGCGCCCGCCGGATACGCAGTATTTT.

This rearrangement joins TRBV6-5 to TRBJ2-1; no definite D call. V lost 5 bases and J lost 6, with 17 bases in between. CDR1 MNHEY and CDR2 SVGAGI come from the germline V gene. This CDR3 contains 15 residues. DNA of the CDR3: TGTGCCAGCAGTCCCGGAGAGTTAGGAGCCAATGAGCAGTTCTTC. This sequence encodes CASSPGELGANEQFF.

The rearrangement joins TRBV6-4 to TRBJ2-4; 7 nucleotides agree with TRBD1. Per the germline V gene, CDR1 is MRHNA and CDR2 is SNTAGT. V shed 4 bases, J shed 3 bases, and the junction held 21 bases outside the gene matches. The CDR3 is 20 amino acids. CDR3: CASSVSRDTRTGLVKNIQYF. The CDR3 region has the DNA TGTGCCAGCAGTGTCTCCCGGGACACCCGGACAGGTTTGGTCAAAAACATTCAGTACTTC.

This chain uses TRBV30 with TRBJ2-2, with D hard to call. The germline gives CDR1 GTSNPN, CDR2 SVGIG (reference sequence). The V gene lost 0 bases and the J gene lost 1 base, with 6 bases spanning the gap. CDR3 length: 14 amino acids. The CDR3 sequence: CAWSVRRNTGELFF. CDR3 coding DNA: TGTGCCTGGAGTGTACGGCGGAACACCGGGGAGCTGTTTTTT. The whole variable domain, filled in from reference TRBV30 and TRBJ2-2, reads SQTIHQWPATLVQPVGSPLSLECTVEGTSNPNLYWYRQAAGRGLQLLFYSVGIGQISSEVPQNLSASRPQDRQFILSSKKLLLSDSGFYLCAWSVRRNTGELFFGEGSRLTVL.

In its sample, this clone was seen a few times. V usage is TRBV19 and J usage is TRBJ2-7; possibly TRBD2 for D (6 bases). The germline V and J ends were trimmed by 7 bases and 3 bases, with 16 bases remaining between them. CDR1 and CDR2 (germline): LNHDA, SQIVND (reference sequence). The CDR3 extends over 14 amino acids. This CDR3 is CASTALALSYEQYF. The CDR3 DNA sequence: TGTGCCAGTACCGCCCTAGCGCTGAGCTACGAGCAGTACTTC.

CDR3 coding DNA: TGTGCCATCAGTGCGGGACAGCCCTACGAGCAGTACTTC. It is translated as CAISAGQPYEQYF. The chain joins TRBV10-3 to TRBJ2-7; 7 positions agree with TRBD1. The length of the CDR3 is 13 residues. Germline assignment: CDR1 ENHRY and CDR2 SYGVKD. V lost 4 bases and J lost 2; bases outside the gene matches: 2.

For this clone: The junction and the germline gene differ at one end; a read error may be behind it. The chain uses TRBV28 and TRBJ2-7, with TRBD1 identical over 7 bases. In germline, CDR1 is MDHEN, CDR2 SYDVKM. This CDR3 is built from 12 residues. The CDR3 here is CASSFSGQNVGF. The CDR3 bases are TGTGCCAGCAGTTTCTCGGGACAGAACGTGGGCTTC.

The chain couples TRBV27 to TRBJ2-5; D possibly corresponds to TRBD1 (6 bases). The CDR3 runs 20 residues. Trimming shortened V by 5 bases and J by 2 bases, and 30 bases separated the two germline ends. Germline V CDR1 and CDR2: MNHEY, SMNVEV (reference sequence). The CDR3 DNA follows: TGTGCCAGCAGTCAATATACCCAGGGGTTAGAACCCAACCTTCAAGAGACCCAGTACTTC. Protein sequence: CASSQYTQGLEPNLQETQYF.

The chain has TRBV11-3 and TRBJ2-2; D not resolved. V lost 1 base and J lost 3, with 3 bases in between. The germline gives CDR1 SGHNT, CDR2 YENEEA. The CDR3 length is 13 residues. CDR3 nucleotide sequence: TGTGCCAGCAGCTTAGCCTACACCGGGGAGCTGTTTTTT. Its protein product is CASSLAYTGELFF.

For this clone: Within the sample, other DNA sequences also encode this same CDR3. The chain uses TRBV13 and TRBJ1-5; a weak D match, TRBD1 (6 bases). CDR3 size: 16 residues. Trimming took 0 bases from V and 2 from J, leaving 11 bases between them. Germline CDR1 and CDR2: PRHDT and FYEKMQ (reference sequence). The CDR3 region is CASSLGRSGGNQPQHF. The CDR3 DNA sequence: TGTGCCAGCAGCTTAGGCCGCTCAGGGGGCAATCAGCCCCAGCATTTT.

This rearrangement joins TRBV19 to TRBJ2-1; 8 bases fit TRBD2. Germline V lookup: CDR1 LNHDA, CDR2 SQIVND (reference sequence). The CDR3 is 13 amino acids. J was trimmed by 10 bases and V by 5 bases; bases with no gene match: 7. DNA for the CDR3: TGTGCCAGTAGTCCGAGGATAGCGGGGGAGCAGTTCTTC. Protein sequence: CASSPRIAGEQFF.

The rearrangement uses TRBV27 and TRBJ2-1, with a weak D call TRBD2 (6 bases). Germline V gene lookup returns CDR1 MNHEY and CDR2 SMNVEV (reference sequence). CDR3 length: 14 residues. The V and J ends lost 8 bases and 8 bases respectively, with 19 bases between them. CDR3 protein: CASLRGGVEDEQFF. The CDR3 DNA follows: TGTGCCAGCCTTCGAGGCGGGGTGGAGGATGAGCAGTTCTTC.

The chain joins TRBV28 to TRBJ1-2; D possibly corresponds to TRBD1 (5 bases). Germline values: CDR1 MDHEN, CDR2 SYDVKM. V dropped 7 bases and J dropped 8 bases, with 23 bases sitting between them. This CDR3 spans 15 amino acids. CDR3 in amino acids: CASILNDEGRGGYTF. CDR3 in DNA: TGTGCCAGCATCCTAAATGATGAGGGGCGCGGCGGCTACACCTTC.

V usage is TRBV25-1 and J usage is TRBJ2-1; no clear D. Trimming stripped 4 bases from V and 4 bases from J, with 8 bases between. Germline V lookup: CDR1 MGHDK, CDR2 SYGVNS. This CDR3 is built from 13 residues. CDR3 nucleotides: TGTGCCAGCAGTGGCATAGGGTACAATGAGCAGTTCTTC. The encoded protein is CASSGIGYNEQFF.

V and J are TRBV7-4 and TRBJ2-5, with 9 positions matching TRBD2. The junction had 14 bases not matched to a gene; V was cut back by 5 bases and J by 4 bases. The CDR3 sequence is 17 residues long. Germline CDR1 SGHVT, CDR2 SQSDAQ. CDR3 sequence: CASSKPGHRTSAETQYF. In nucleotides, the CDR3 is TGTGCCAGCAGCAAACCGGGACACCGGACTAGCGCAGAGACCCAGTACTTC.

This clone was picked up a small number of times. This rearrangement joins TRBV10-3 to TRBJ2-7; the D call may be TRBD1 or TRBD2 (5 bases each). V lost 4 bases and J 0 bases, leaving 7 bases between the germline ends. CDR3 length equals 13 residues. Germline CDR1 reads ENHRY; CDR2 reads SYGVKD. The CDR3: CAISGGSSYEQYF. The CDR3 coding sequence is TGTGCCATCAGTGGGGGGAGCTCCTACGAGCAGTACTTC.

The genes are TRBV27 and TRBJ1-1, with D unclear. V was pared by 1 base and J by 1 base, with 10 bases between. The germline CDR1 and CDR2 sequences are MNHEY and SMNVEV (reference sequence). The CDR3 sequence is 15 residues long. The CDR3 region is CASSLLGPGNTEAFF. As DNA, the CDR3 is TGTGCCAGCAGTTTATTAGGGCCGGGGAACACTGAAGCTTTCTTT.

V usage is TRBV9 and J usage is TRBJ2-1, with D hard to call. Trimming shortened V by 0 bases and J by 7 bases, and 8 bases separated the two germline ends. CDR1 and CDR2 from the germline V gene are SGDLS and YYNGEE. CDR3 length: 13 residues. CDR3 nucleotides: TGTGCCAGCAGCGTAGCTCCCAGGAATGAGCAGTTCTTC. It codes for CASSVAPRNEQFF.

The gene calls are TRBV27 and TRBJ2-1; 11 bases are a match to TRBD2. The CDR3 is 16 amino acids. Germline trimming cut 2 bases from V and 2 bases from J; bases unmatched to any gene: 2. Germline V gene sequence: CDR1 MNHEY, CDR2 SMNVEV (reference sequence). The CDR3 spells CASSLLAGGAYNEQFF. DNA of the CDR3: TGTGCCAGCAGTTTACTAGCGGGAGGCGCCTACAATGAGCAGTTCTTC.

This chain uses TRBV11-3 with TRBJ2-3, with TRBD2 matching over 9 bases. The V segment lost 2 bases and the J segment 3 bases; nucleotides outside the gene matches: 3. Germline loops: CDR1 SGHNT, CDR2 YENEEA. The CDR3 spans 15 residues. The CDR3 loop is CASSLRGRGTDTQYF. The CDR3 DNA reads as TGTGCCAGCAGCTTACGCGGGAGGGGGACAGATACGCAGTATTTT.

This clone was seen more than once but under ten times. This chain connects TRBV5-4 to TRBJ2-6; D remains ambiguous. Germline CDR1 and CDR2: SGHNT and YYREEE (reference sequence). V was pared by 1 base and J by 4 bases, with 3 bases between. The CDR3 is 13 amino acids. The CDR3 bases are TGTGCCAGCAGCTTGAGCGGGGCCAACGTCCTGACTTTC. This encodes CASSLSGANVLTF.

V gene TRBV4-1 combines with J gene TRBJ1-4, with 7 positions matching TRBD1. V dropped 4 bases and J dropped 0; count of bases not matched to a gene: 5. The CDR3 is 16 amino acids. Germline-derived CDR1 and CDR2 are MGHRA and YSYEKL. The CDR3 DNA reads as TGCGCCAGCAGCCCAAGACAGGGCACAACTAATGAAAAACTGTTTTTT. This codes for CASSPRQGTTNEKLFF.

The CDR3 protein is CASSFQAGATGNEQFF. The CDR3, as DNA: TGTGCCAGCAGCTTTCAAGCGGGAGCAACAGGGAATGAGCAGTTCTTC. The chain employs TRBV11-3 and TRBJ2-1, with 8 bases lining up with TRBD2. The CDR3 covers 16 residues. Germline V gene lookup returns CDR1 SGHNT and CDR2 YENEEA. V gave up 3 bases and J gave up 7 bases; unmatched junction bases: 11.

This chain joins TRBV11-2 and TRBJ1-3; 7 positions agree with TRBD1. Germline assignment: CDR1 SGHAT and CDR2 FQNNGV. This CDR3 region has 15 residues. V lost 5 bases to trimming and J lost 0 bases; unmatched junction nucleotides: 4. CDR3 nucleotide sequence: TGTGCCAGCAGCGCTACAGGGGACTCTGGAAACACCATATATTTT. This encodes CASSATGDSGNTIYF.

V and J are TRBV19 and TRBJ2-7; a weak D match, TRBD2 (6 bases). Trimming took 9 bases from V and 3 from J, leaving 21 bases between them. The CDR3 is made up of 15 amino acids. CDR1 LNHDA and CDR2 SQIVND come from the germline V gene (reference sequence). CDR3 nucleotide sequence: TGTGCCAGCAAGGAGTCCGGGACTGGTTACTACGAGCAGTACTTC. Translation gives CASKESGTGYYEQYF.

The CDR3, as DNA: TGCAGCGTTTCTGGACAGGGGGATCAGCCCCAGCATTTT. Amino acid sequence: CSVSGQGDQPQHF. V and J are TRBV29-1 and TRBJ1-5; 10 bases map to TRBD1. Germline V gene sequence: CDR1 SQVTM, CDR2 ANQGSEA. CDR3 length equals 13 residues. Trimming took 5 bases from V and 5 from J; bases not matched to a gene: 3.

The CDR3 nucleotides read TGTGCCAGCAGTATCGGGATTAACTATGGCTACACCTTC. The encoded protein is CASSIGINYGYTF. The chain carries TRBV2 and TRBJ1-2; D is undetermined. The V gene lost 5 bases and the J gene lost 1 base, with 8 bases spanning the gap. Germline V CDR1 and CDR2: SNHLY, FYNNEI. The CDR3 is 13 amino acids.